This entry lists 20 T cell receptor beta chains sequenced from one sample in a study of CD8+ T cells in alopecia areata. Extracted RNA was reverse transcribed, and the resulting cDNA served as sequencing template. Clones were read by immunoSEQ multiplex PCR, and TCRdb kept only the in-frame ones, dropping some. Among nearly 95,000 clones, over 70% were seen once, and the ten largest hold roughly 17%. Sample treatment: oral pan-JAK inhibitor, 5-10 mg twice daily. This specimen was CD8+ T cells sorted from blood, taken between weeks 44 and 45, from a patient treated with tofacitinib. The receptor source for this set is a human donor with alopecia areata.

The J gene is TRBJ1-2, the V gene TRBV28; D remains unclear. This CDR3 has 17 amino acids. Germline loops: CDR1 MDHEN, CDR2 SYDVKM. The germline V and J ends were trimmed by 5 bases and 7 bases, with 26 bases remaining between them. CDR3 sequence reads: CASSVPSALSGRSGYTF. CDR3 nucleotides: TGTGCCAGCAGTGTTCCCTCGGCCTTAAGCGGGCGGAGTGGCTACACCTTC.

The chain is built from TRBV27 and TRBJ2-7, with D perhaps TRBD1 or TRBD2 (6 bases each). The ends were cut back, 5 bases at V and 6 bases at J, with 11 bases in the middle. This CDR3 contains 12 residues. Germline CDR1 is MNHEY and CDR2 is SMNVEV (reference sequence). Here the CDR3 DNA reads TGTGCCAGCAGTCCACCGGGGGCCGAGCAGTACTTC. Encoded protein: CASSPPGAEQYF.

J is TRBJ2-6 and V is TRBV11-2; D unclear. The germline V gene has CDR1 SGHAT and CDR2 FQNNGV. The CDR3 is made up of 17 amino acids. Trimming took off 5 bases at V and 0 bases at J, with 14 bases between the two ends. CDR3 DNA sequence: TGTGCCAGCAGCCCCTTATTACAGAGCTCTGGGGCCAACGTCCTGACTTTC. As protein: CASSPLLQSSGANVLTF.

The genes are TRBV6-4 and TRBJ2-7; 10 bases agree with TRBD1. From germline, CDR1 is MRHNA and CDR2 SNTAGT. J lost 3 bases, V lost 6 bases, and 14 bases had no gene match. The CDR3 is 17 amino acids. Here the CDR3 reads CASSARLGQGEGYEQYF. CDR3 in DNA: TGTGCCAGCAGCGCGAGGCTTGGACAGGGGGAGGGCTACGAGCAGTACTTC.

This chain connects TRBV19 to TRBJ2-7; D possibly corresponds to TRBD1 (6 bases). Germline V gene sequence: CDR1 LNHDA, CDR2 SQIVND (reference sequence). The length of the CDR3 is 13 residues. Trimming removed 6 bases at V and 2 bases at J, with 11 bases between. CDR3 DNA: TGTGCCAGTAGCGGACAGACAACCTACGAGCAGTACTTC. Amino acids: CASSGQTTYEQYF.

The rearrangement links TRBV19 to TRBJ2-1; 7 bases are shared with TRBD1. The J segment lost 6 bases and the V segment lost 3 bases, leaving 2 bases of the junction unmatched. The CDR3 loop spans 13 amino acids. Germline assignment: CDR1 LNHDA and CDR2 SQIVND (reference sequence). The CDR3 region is CASSINRGNEQFF. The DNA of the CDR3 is TGTGCCAGTAGTATCAACAGGGGCAATGAGCAGTTCTTC.

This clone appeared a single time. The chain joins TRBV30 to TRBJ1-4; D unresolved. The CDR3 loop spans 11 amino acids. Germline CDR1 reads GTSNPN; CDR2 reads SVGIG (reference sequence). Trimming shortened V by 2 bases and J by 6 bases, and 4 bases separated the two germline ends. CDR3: CAWSWDEKLFF. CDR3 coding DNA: TGTGCCTGGAGTTGGGATGAAAAACTGTTTTTT.

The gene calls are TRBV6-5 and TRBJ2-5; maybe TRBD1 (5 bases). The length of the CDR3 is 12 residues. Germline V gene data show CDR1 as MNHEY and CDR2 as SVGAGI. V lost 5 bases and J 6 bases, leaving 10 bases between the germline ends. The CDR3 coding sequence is TGTGCCAGCAGTCAATCAGGGAAGACCCAGTACTTC. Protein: CASSQSGKTQYF.

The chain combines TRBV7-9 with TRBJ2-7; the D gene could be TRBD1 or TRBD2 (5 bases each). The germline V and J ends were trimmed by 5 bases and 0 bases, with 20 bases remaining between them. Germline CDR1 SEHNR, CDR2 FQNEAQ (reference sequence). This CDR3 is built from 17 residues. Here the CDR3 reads CASSPPPGAYDSYEQYF. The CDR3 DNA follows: TGTGCCAGCAGCCCCCCGCCCGGGGCCTACGACTCCTACGAGCAGTACTTC.

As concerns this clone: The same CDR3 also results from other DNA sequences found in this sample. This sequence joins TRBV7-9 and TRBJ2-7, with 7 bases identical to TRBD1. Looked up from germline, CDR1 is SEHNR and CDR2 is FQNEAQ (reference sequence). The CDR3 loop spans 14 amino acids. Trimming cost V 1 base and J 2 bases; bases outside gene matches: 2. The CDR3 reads CASSLGQGAYEQYF. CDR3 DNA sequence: TGTGCCAGCAGCTTAGGTCAGGGGGCCTACGAGCAGTACTTC.

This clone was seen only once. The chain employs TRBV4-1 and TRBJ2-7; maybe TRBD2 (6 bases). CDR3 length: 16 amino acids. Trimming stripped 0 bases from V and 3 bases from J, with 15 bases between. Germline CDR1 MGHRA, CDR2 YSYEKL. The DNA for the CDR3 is TGCGCCAGCAGCCAAGATTGGGACGGGGGTTACTACGAGCAGTACTTC. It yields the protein CASSQDWDGGYYEQYF.

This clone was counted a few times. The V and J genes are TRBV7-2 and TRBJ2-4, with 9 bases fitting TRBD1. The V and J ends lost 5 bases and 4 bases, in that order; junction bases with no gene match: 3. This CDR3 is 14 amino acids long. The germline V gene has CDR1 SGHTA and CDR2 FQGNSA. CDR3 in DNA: TGTGCCAGCAGCACAGGGACAGGGAAAAACATTCAGTACTTC. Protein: CASSTGTGKNIQYF. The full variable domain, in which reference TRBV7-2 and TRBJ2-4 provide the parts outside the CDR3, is GAGVSQSPSNKVTEKGKDVELRCDPISGHTALYWYRQSLGQGLEFLIYFQGNSAPDKSGLPSDRFSAERTGGSVSTLTIQRTQQEDSAVYLCASSTGTGKNIQYFGAGTRLSVL.

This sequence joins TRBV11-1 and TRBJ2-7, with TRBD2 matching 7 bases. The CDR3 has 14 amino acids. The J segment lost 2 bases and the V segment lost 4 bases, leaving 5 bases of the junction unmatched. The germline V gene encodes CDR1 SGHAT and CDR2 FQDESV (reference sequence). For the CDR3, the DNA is TGTGCCAGCAGCTCCTCCCGGGGGGCCTACGAGCAGTACTTC. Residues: CASSSSRGAYEQYF.

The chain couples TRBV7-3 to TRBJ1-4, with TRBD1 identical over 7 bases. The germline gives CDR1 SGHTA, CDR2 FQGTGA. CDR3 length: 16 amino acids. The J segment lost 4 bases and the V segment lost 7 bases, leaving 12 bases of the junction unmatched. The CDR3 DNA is TGTGCCAGCACCCCAAAGCCCGGGACAGTTAATGAAAAACTGTTTTTT. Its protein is CASTPKPGTVNEKLFF.

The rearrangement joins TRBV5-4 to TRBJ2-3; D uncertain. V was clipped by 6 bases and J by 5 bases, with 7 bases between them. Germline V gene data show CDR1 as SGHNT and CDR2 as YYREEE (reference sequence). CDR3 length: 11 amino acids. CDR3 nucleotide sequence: TGTGCCAGCATGGGTGAAGATACGCAGTATTTT. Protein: CASMGEDTQYF.

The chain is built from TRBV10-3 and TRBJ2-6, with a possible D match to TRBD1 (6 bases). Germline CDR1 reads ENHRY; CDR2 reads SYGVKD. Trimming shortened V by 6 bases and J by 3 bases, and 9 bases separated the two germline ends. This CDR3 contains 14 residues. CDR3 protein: CAIRKGDGANVLTF. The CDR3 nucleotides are TGTGCCATCAGGAAGGGGGATGGGGCCAACGTCCTGACTTTC.

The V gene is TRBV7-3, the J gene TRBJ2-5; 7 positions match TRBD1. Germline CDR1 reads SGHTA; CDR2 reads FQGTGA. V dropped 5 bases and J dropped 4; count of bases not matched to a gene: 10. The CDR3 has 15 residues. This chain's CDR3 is CASSTRTGPLETQYF. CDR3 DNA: TGTGCCAGCAGCACCCGGACAGGCCCGCTAGAGACCCAGTACTTC.

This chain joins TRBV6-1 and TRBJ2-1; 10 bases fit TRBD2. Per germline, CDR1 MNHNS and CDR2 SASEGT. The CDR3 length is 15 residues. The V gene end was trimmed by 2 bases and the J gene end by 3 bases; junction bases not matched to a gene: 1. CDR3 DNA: TGTGCCAGCAGTGAACTAGCGGGGGACTACAATGAGCAGTTCTTC. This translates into CASSELAGDYNEQFF.

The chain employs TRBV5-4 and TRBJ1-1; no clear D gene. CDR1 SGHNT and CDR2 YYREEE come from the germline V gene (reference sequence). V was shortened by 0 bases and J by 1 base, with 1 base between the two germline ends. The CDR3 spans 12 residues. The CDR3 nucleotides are TGTGCCAGCAGCTTGGCGAACACTGAAGCTTTCTTT. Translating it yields CASSLANTEAFF.

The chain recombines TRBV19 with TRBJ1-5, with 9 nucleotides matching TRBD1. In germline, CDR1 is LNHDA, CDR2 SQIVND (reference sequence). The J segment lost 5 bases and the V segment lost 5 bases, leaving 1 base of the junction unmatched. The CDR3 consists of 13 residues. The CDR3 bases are TGTGCCAGTAGTGGGACAGGGTATCAGCCCCAGCATTTT. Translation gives CASSGTGYQPQHF. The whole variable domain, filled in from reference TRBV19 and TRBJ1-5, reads DGGITQSPKYLFRKEGQNVTLSCEQNLNHDAMYWYRQDPGQGLRLIYYSQIVNDFQKGDIAEGYSVSREKKESFPLTVTSAQKNPTAFYLCASSGTGYQPQHFGDGTRLSIL.